The 19 T cell receptor beta chains listed next were all sequenced from one sample in a study of preoperative IRX-2 immunotherapy in early breast cancer. This table comes from immunoSEQ multiplex PCR, and its TCRdb copy is limited to in-frame clones, with some not included. Among around 57,000 clones listed, around 94% were seen once. The sample's treatment: preoperative locoregional IRX-2 cytokine immunotherapy. This material was acquired from a patient treated with IRX-2 immunotherapy. The receptors shown here come from a human donor with breast cancer.

The chain is built from TRBV5-8 and TRBJ1-1; the D is unclear. The V gene lost 0 bases and the J gene lost 2 bases, with 5 bases spanning the gap. The CDR3 consists of 13 residues. The germline V gene encodes CDR1 SGHTS and CDR2 YDEGEE. The DNA of the CDR3 is TGTGCCAGCAGCTTGGTCCCCAACACTGAAGCTTTCTTT. It yields the protein CASSLVPNTEAFF. Together with reference TRBV5-8 and TRBJ1-1, the CDR3 gives the full variable domain: EAGVTQSPTHLIKTRGQQATLRCSPISGHTSVYWYQQALGLGLQFLLWYDEGEERNRGNFPPRFSGRQFPNYSSELNVNALELEDSALYLCASSLVPNTEAFFGQGTRLTVV.

About this clone: A read error may account for a junction end that differs from germline. The chain links TRBV4-3 to TRBJ2-2; possibly TRBD1 for D (5 bases). CDR1 and CDR2 (germline): LGHNA, YSLEER. The CDR3 is 15 amino acids. The CDR3 nucleotides read TGCGCCAGCAGCCAAGACAGGGTGAACGCCGGGGAGCTGTTTTTT. Protein: CASSQDRVNAGELFF.

The chain combines TRBV5-6 with TRBJ1-2; D call uncertain. The CDR3 extends over 14 amino acids. V was clipped by 7 bases and J by 1 base, with 14 bases between them. Germline assignment: CDR1 SGHDT and CDR2 YYEEEE. The DNA for the CDR3 is TGTGCCAGCCGTCAGGACGGATATAACTATGGCTACACCTTC. Its translation: CASRQDGYNYGYTF.

The J gene is TRBJ2-4, the V gene TRBV5-1, with 7 bases that match TRBD1. The V gene's germline CDR1 is SGHRS and CDR2 YFSETQ. The CDR3 loop spans 14 amino acids. V was pared by 0 bases and J by 7 bases, with 4 bases of the junction left unmatched. The CDR3 sequence: CASSLDRGGNIQYF. In DNA, the CDR3 is TGCGCCAGCAGCTTGGACAGGGGTGGGAACATTCAGTACTTC.

J is TRBJ2-7 and V is TRBV19, with 14 bases identical to TRBD2. Germline values: CDR1 LNHDA, CDR2 SQIVND (reference sequence). This CDR3 region has 16 residues. Unmatched junction bases numbered 7, after V lost 2 bases and J lost 7 bases. The CDR3 sequence: CASSIRLAGGPGEQYF. The CDR3 coding sequence is TGTGCCAGTAGTATAAGACTAGCGGGAGGGCCAGGGGAGCAGTACTTC. Together with reference TRBV19 and TRBJ2-7, the CDR3 gives the full variable domain: DGGITQSPKYLFRKEGQNVTLSCEQNLNHDAMYWYRQDPGQGLRLIYYSQIVNDFQKGDIAEGYSVSREKKESFPLTVTSAQKNPTAFYLCASSIRLAGGPGEQYFGPGTRLTVT.

This chain connects TRBV4-3 to TRBJ2-3; 9 bases map to TRBD1. V trimming: 0 bases; J trimming: 3 bases; junction bases outside the gene matches: 4. This CDR3 is 16 amino acids long. Germline V gives CDR1 LGHNA, CDR2 YSLEER. The CDR3 nucleotides read TGCGCCAGCAGCCAAGATTGGGGACAGGGTACAGATACGCAGTATTTT. Translating gives CASSQDWGQGTDTQYF.

V is TRBV7-2 and J is TRBJ2-2; 12 positions match TRBD2. Germline CDR1 reads SGHTA; CDR2 reads FQGNSA. V lost 1 base to trimming and J lost 5 bases; unmatched junction nucleotides: 8. The CDR3 sequence is 18 residues long. The CDR3 sequence: CASSLVSSGGAGTGELFF. The CDR3, as DNA: TGTGCCAGCAGCTTAGTTTCTAGCGGGGGGGCAGGGACCGGGGAGCTGTTTTTT.

The rearrangement uses TRBV18 and TRBJ1-4; the D gene is possibly TRBD1 (5 bases). V lost 2 bases and J 8 bases, leaving 12 bases between the germline ends. The CDR3 contains 14 residues. The V gene's germline CDR1 is KGHSH and CDR2 LQKENI. The CDR3 region is CASSPSAQGEKLFF. CDR3 sequence (DNA): TGTGCCAGCTCACCAAGCGCGCAGGGAGAAAAACTGTTTTTT.

The V gene is TRBV19, the J gene TRBJ2-3; the D call may be TRBD1 or TRBD2 (5 bases each). This CDR3 is 14 amino acids long. V shed 5 bases and J shed 5 bases, with 14 bases lying between them. Per germline, CDR1 LNHDA and CDR2 SQIVND (reference sequence). The CDR3 bases are TGTGCCAGTAGTGGGACGATTACTTTAGATACGCAGTATTTT. Translating gives CASSGTITLDTQYF.

The chain links TRBV5-1 to TRBJ1-1; 7 bases are shared with TRBD1. The trim removed 6 bases at V and 5 bases at J, leaving 16 bases unmatched. The CDR3 contains 16 residues. From germline, CDR1 is SGHRS and CDR2 YFSETQ. The CDR3 here is CASKAGTDSLGTEAFF. In nucleotides, the CDR3 is TGCGCCAGCAAGGCAGGGACAGACTCCCTGGGGACTGAAGCTTTCTTT. The full variable domain, completed using reference TRBV5-1 and TRBJ1-1, is KAGVTQTPRYLIKTRGQQVTLSCSPISGHRSVSWYQQTPGQGLQFLFEYFSETQRNKGNFPGRFSGRQFSNSRSEMNVSTLELGDSALYLCASKAGTDSLGTEAFFGQGTRLTVV.

The rearrangement uses TRBV19 and TRBJ2-3, with TRBD2 as a possible D gene (5 bases). Germline CDR1 LNHDA, CDR2 SQIVND (reference sequence). This CDR3 is 12 amino acids long. The V and J ends lost 7 bases and 4 bases respectively, with 9 bases between them. The CDR3 nucleotides read TGTGCCAGTACCCCCGGGGCAGATACGCAGTATTTT. It encodes CASTPGADTQYF.

V gene TRBV5-3 combines with J gene TRBJ2-7; D may be TRBD2 (6 bases). TRBV5-3 is given ORF status, its function remaining uncertain. The CDR3 has 15 residues. V gave up 8 bases and J gave up 4 bases, with 22 bases separating them. The CDR3 here is CASSKAGRGEYEQYF. In DNA, the CDR3 is TGTGCCAGCAGCAAAGCCGGGCGGGGCGAATACGAGCAGTACTTC.

The V call is TRBV4-3, the J call TRBJ1-5; D is ambiguous. V gave up 3 bases and J gave up 0 bases, with 24 bases separating them. The CDR3 has 20 amino acids. Germline assignment: CDR1 LGHNA and CDR2 YSLEER. In DNA, the CDR3 is TGCGCCAGCAGCCAGGATTTGAATGGGTACGGGGTTAATAGCAATCAGCCCCAGCATTTT. Encoded protein: CASSQDLNGYGVNSNQPQHF.

The chain joins TRBV18 to TRBJ1-1, with D possibly matching TRBD1 (5 bases). Germline V gives CDR1 KGHSH, CDR2 LQKENI. With 1 base removed from V and 4 bases from J, the gap between germline ends came to 13 bases. The CDR3 covers 15 residues. CDR3 protein: CASSPRLDGGTEAFF. DNA for the CDR3: TGTGCCAGCTCACCACGCTTAGATGGGGGCACTGAAGCTTTCTTT.

V is TRBV4-3 and J is TRBJ2-7; the match to TRBD2 covers 7 bases. Trimming cost V 0 bases and J 5 bases; bases outside gene matches: 4. The CDR3 consists of 14 residues. Germline V gene lookup returns CDR1 LGHNA and CDR2 YSLEER. This CDR3 reads CASSQDQTSNEQYF. The CDR3, as DNA: TGCGCCAGCAGCCAAGACCAGACTAGCAACGAGCAGTACTTC.

The V and J genes are TRBV11-3 and TRBJ2-7; D is possibly TRBD2 (6 bases). This CDR3 spans 14 amino acids. Germline CDR1 reads SGHNT; CDR2 reads YENEEA. V lost 0 bases, J lost 5 bases, and 11 bases lay in between. DNA of the CDR3: TGTGCCAGCAGCTTAGATTGGAGGGCCCACGAGCAGTACTTC. It translates to CASSLDWRAHEQYF. Complete variable domain (other parts from reference TRBV11-3 and TRBJ2-7): EAGVVQSPRYKIIEKKQPVAFWCNPISGHNTLYWYLQNLGQGPELLIRYENEEAVDDSQLPKDRFSAERLKGVDSTLKIQPAELGDSAVYLCASSLDWRAHEQYFGPGTRLTVT.

CDR3 region: CASSLVAESTDTQYF. In nucleotides, the CDR3 is TGCGCCAGCAGCTTGGTTGCGGAGAGCACAGATACGCAGTATTTT. The rearrangement joins TRBV5-1 to TRBJ2-3; D remains unclear. V was pared by 0 bases and J by 0 bases, with 8 bases between. Germline V CDR1 and CDR2: SGHRS, YFSETQ. This CDR3 is built from 15 residues. The full variable domain, in which reference TRBV5-1 and TRBJ2-3 provide the parts outside the CDR3, is KAGVTQTPRYLIKTRGQQVTLSCSPISGHRSVSWYQQTPGQGLQFLFEYFSETQRNKGNFPGRFSGRQFSNSRSEMNVSTLELGDSALYLCASSLVAESTDTQYFGPGTRLTVL.

V is TRBV27 and J is TRBJ2-1; D is undetermined. V dropped 3 bases and J dropped 0 bases, with 9 bases sitting between them. There are 15 residues in the CDR3. Germline V gives CDR1 MNHEY, CDR2 SMNVEV (reference sequence). The CDR3 here is CASSFTGFSYNEQFF. The CDR3 DNA sequence: TGTGCCAGCAGTTTTACTGGCTTCTCCTACAATGAGCAGTTCTTC.

The chain carries TRBV19 and TRBJ2-6, with D maybe TRBD2 (7 bases). The germline gives CDR1 LNHDA, CDR2 SQIVND (reference sequence). This CDR3 spans 14 amino acids. Trimming removed 5 bases from V and 4 bases from J, with 9 bases in between. The CDR3, as DNA: TGTGCCAGTAGTGGGGGGGCGGGGGCCAACGTCCTGACTTTC. As protein: CASSGGAGANVLTF.